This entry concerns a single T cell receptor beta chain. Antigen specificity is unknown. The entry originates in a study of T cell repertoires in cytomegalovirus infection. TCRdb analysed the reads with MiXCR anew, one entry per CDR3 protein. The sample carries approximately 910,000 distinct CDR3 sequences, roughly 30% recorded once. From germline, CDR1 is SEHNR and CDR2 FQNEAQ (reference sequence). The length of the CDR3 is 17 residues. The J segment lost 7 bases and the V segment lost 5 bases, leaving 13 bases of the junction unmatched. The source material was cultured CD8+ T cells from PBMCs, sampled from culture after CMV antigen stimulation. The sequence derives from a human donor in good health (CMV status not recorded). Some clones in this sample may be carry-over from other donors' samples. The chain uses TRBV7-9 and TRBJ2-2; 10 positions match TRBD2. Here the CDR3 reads CASSPFGLAGVVGELFF. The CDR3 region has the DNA TGTGCCAGCAGCCCGTTCGGGCTAGCGGGGGTAGTCGGGGAGCTGTTTTTT.